This entry features one T cell receptor beta chain sequence. In the original analysis: Reference gene primers were amplified, and this amplification served to estimate nucleated cell counts. The method was immunoSEQ multiplex PCR; TCRdb's version includes in-frame clones alone and lacks a portion of them. V and J calls and clone size follow that table, whereas D and trimming were derived from the DNA. Here the sample spans 120,000 to 150,000 clones, about four fifths being singletons. The CDR3 extends over 17 amino acids. Germline values: CDR1 KGHSH, CDR2 LQKENI. V trimming: 6 bases; J trimming: 2 bases; junction bases outside the gene matches: 13. This sample was included in a study of blood T cell repertoires in COVID-19. Study information: Both acute and convalescent COVID-19 samples were obtained from the United States, Italy and Spain. T cells, B-cell-depleted T cells, or PBMCs provided the cDNA or gDNA that served as material.

Specimen: peripheral blood. This rearrangement joins TRBV18 to TRBJ2-7; TRBD2 agrees at 10 bases. The clonotype originates from a human donor with acute or convalescent COVID-19. The donor label of this sample is uncertain. The CDR3 loop reads CASSPMVAGGSTYEQYF. CDR3 coding DNA: TGTGCCAGCTCCCCCATGGTAGCGGGGGGTTCTACCTACGAGCAGTACTTC.